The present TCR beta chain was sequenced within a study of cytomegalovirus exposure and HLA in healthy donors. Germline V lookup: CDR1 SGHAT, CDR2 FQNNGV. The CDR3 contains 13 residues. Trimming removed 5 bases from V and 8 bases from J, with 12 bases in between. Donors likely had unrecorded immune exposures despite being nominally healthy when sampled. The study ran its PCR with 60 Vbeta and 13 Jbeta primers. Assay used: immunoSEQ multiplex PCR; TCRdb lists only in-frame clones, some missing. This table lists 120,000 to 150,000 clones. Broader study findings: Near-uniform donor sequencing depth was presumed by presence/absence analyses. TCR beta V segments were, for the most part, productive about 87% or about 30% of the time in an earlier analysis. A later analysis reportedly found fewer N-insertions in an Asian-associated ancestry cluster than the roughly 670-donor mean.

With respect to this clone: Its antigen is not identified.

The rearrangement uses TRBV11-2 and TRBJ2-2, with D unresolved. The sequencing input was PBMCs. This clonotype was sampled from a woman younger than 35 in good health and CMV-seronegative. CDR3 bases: TGTGCCAGCAGCCGGTACTCTGCGGGGGAGCTGTTTTTT. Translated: CASSRYSAGELFF. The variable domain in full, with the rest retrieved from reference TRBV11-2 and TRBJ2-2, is EAGVAQSPRYKIIEKRQSVAFWCNPISGHATLYWYQQILGQGPKLLIQFQNNGVVDDSQLPKDRFSAERLKGVDSTLKIQPAKLEDSAVYLCASSRYSAGELFFGEGSRLTVL.